The present TCR beta chain was sequenced within a study of cytomegalovirus exposure and HLA in healthy donors. The CDR3 is made up of 13 amino acids. V was trimmed by 1 base and J by 4 bases, leaving 7 bases between them. Germline V gene data show CDR1 as SGHAT and CDR2 as FQNNGV. The PCR employed 60 Vbeta primers together with 13 Jbeta primers. Generated by immunoSEQ multiplex PCR, the TCRdb table keeps only in-frame clones and is missing some. The sample consists of about 130,000 clones, 15% to 20% of them appearing once. Donors had nominal health at sampling but likely had unrecorded immune exposures. Notes on this clone: Its target is not known.

Broader study findings: Sequences of the TCR beta chain were said to predict the HLA-A and HLA-B alleles of most subjects accurately. Relative to equally common others, HLA-associated TCR beta chains showed greater clonal expansion in a later analysis.

The chain uses TRBV11-2 and TRBJ1-2, with D possibly matching TRBD1 (5 bases). The clonotype comes from a female donor in good health and CMV-seropositive. The sequenced sample was PBMCs. CDR3 sequence: CASSLGDSYGYTF. CDR3 DNA: TGTGCCAGCAGCTTAGGAGACAGCTATGGCTACACCTTC.